This T cell receptor (beta chain) is drawn from a study of blood T cell repertoires in COVID-19. Study as a whole: The origin of the acute and convalescent COVID-19 samples was the United States, Italy and Spain. Nucleic acid was either cDNA or gDNA, and it came from T cells, B-cell-depleted T cells, or PBMCs.

Original analysis: Scientists estimated how many nucleated cells there were by amplifying reference gene primers. TCRdb keeps only in-frame clones here, not all; method: immunoSEQ multiplex PCR. V, J and clone size are those of that table, while D and trimming were read from the DNA. The profile covers more than 90,000 clones, with 80% to 90% appearing a single time and over 1.2% taken by the ten largest. CDR1 and CDR2 from the germline V gene are LGHDT and YNNKEL (reference sequence). J was trimmed by 1 base and V by 5 bases; bases with no gene match: 4. The CDR3 runs 15 residues. The sequenced material came from peripheral blood. This sequence joins TRBV3-1 (or the pseudogene TRBV3-2) and TRBJ1-2, with 10 bases that match TRBD1. This TCR came from a man aged 40-49 years with acute or convalescent COVID-19. DNA of the CDR3: TGTGCCAGCAGCGTCCGGGACAGGGGTAACTATGGCTACACCTTC. The encoded protein is CASSVRDRGNYGYTF.